The 3 T cell receptor beta chains listed next were all sequenced from one sample in a study of cytomegalovirus exposure and HLA in healthy donors. With 60 Vbeta and 13 Jbeta primers, the PCR was carried out. The protocol was immunoSEQ multiplex PCR, while the TCRdb copy is restricted to in-frame clones and leaves out a portion. The specimen's table records roughly 220,000 clones. The sample taken for sequencing was PBMCs. Receptor source: a girl aged 2 to 10 in good health and CMV-seropositive.

The rearrangement joins TRBV4-2 to TRBJ1-2, with D perhaps TRBD1 (6 bases). The germline V gene has CDR1 LGHNA and CDR2 YNFKEQ. The CDR3 runs 14 residues. Trimming pared 1 base from V and 1 base from J, leaving 7 bases between. The CDR3 sequence is CASSQGTVNYGYTF. CDR3 DNA sequence: TGTGCCAGCAGCCAAGGGACAGTTAACTATGGCTACACCTTC.

The J gene is TRBJ2-7, the V gene TRBV11-2; the match to TRBD2 covers 14 bases. J lost 3 bases, V lost 1 base, and 2 bases had no gene match. The germline V gene encodes CDR1 SGHAT and CDR2 FQNNGV. The CDR3 sequence is 16 residues long. The CDR3, as DNA: TGTGCCAGCAGCTTAGGGACTAGCGGGAGGTACTACGAGCAGTACTTC. It codes for CASSLGTSGRYYEQYF. Looking up the rest from reference TRBV11-2 and TRBJ2-7 gives the full variable domain: EAGVAQSPRYKIIEKRQSVAFWCNPISGHATLYWYQQILGQGPKLLIQFQNNGVVDDSQLPKDRFSAERLKGVDSTLKIQPAKLEDSAVYLCASSLGTSGRYYEQYFGPGTRLTVT.

The V call is TRBV6-6, the J call TRBJ2-7, with TRBD1 as a possible D gene (6 bases). V gave up 5 bases and J gave up 2 bases, with 10 bases separating them. CDR3 length: 13 amino acids. The germline V gene encodes CDR1 MNHNY and CDR2 SVGAGI (reference sequence). The DNA for the CDR3 is TGTGCCAGCAGTGCCGGACAGACCTACGAGCAGTACTTC. The encoded protein is CASSAGQTYEQYF.